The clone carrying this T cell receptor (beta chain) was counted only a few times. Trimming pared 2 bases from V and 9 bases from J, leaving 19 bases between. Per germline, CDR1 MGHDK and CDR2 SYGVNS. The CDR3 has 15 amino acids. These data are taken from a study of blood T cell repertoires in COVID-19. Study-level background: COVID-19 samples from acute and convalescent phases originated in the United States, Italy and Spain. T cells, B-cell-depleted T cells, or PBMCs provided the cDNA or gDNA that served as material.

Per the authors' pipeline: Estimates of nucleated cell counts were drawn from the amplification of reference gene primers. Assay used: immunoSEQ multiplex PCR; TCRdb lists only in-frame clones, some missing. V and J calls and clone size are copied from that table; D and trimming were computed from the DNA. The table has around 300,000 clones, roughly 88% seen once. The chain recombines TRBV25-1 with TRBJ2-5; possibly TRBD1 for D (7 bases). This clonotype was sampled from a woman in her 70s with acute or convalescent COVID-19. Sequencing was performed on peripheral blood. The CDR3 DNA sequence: TGTGCCAGCAGTGAAGGAGGGGGCAAGAGAGTGGCCCAGTACTTC. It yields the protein CASSEGGGKRVAQYF.